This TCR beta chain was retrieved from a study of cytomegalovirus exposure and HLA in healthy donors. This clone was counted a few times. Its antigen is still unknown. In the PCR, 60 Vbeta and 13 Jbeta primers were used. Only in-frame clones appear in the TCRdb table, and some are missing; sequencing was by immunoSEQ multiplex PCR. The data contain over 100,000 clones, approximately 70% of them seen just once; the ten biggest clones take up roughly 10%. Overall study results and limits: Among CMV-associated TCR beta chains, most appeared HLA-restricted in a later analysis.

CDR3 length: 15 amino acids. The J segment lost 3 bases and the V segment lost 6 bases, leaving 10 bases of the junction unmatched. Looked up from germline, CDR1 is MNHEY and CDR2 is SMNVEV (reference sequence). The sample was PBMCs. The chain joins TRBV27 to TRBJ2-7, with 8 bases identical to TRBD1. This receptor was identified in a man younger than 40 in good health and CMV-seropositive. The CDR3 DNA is TGTGCCAGCAGCCTGACAGGGGCTATGATCTACGAGCAGTACGTC. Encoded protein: CASSLTGAMIYEQYV.